This TCR beta chain came from a study of T-cell reconstitution after alpha-beta-depleted transplantation in children. Unique molecular identifiers featured in how the TCRbeta library was prepared. TCRdb re-called the PCR reads with MiXCR, one entry per CDR3 protein. Of a few hundred thousand distinct CDR3 sequences in the sample, 9.7% were seen once. In germline, CDR1 is SGHRS, CDR2 YFSETQ. CDR3 length: 13 amino acids. This clonotype showed up just a few times. A much larger clonotype is one base distant, so this may be a read error. This clonotype was sampled from a human donor who donated a stem cell graft to a child with SCID. Sequences were derived from PBMCs from the stem cell graft donor, sampled from the stem cell graft. This sequence joins TRBV5-1 and TRBJ1-2; D gene ambiguous. CDR3 bases: TGCGCCAGCAGCCTTGAGACCAACTATGGCGACACCTTC. It codes for CASSLETNYGDTF.